The 6 T cell receptor beta chains listed next were all sequenced from one sample in a study of identical twins. TCRdb passed the 5' RACE reads through MiXCR, listing each CDR3 protein once. Of approximately 550,000 distinct CDR3 sequences in the sample, approximately 20% were seen once. The sample also formed part of further work on yellow fever vaccine responses in identical twins.

Material for sequencing was CD4+ T cells sorted from blood. The receptors derive from a young woman in good health.

The chain joins TRBV20-1 to TRBJ1-6; a weak D match, TRBD1 (6 bases). V lost 4 bases and J 7 bases, leaving 17 bases between the germline ends. Germline CDR1 is DFQATT and CDR2 is SNEGSKA (reference sequence). The CDR3 spans 15 residues. In DNA, the CDR3 is TGCAGTGCTACAGTACAGGGAGTGCGAAATTCACCCCTCCACTTT. Translated: CSATVQGVRNSPLHF.

This clonotype was counted between two and nine times. The chain joins TRBV16 to TRBJ1-4; D may be TRBD1 (5 bases). CDR1 is KGHSY and CDR2 is FQNENV in the germline V gene. The CDR3 runs 15 residues. Between the trimmed V and J ends, which lost 0 bases and 8 bases, there was a span of 13 bases. The CDR3 sequence is CASSQSRGDAEKLFF. The CDR3 DNA follows: TGTGCCAGCAGCCAATCAAGAGGGGACGCCGAAAAACTGTTTTTT.

This clonotype was observed a few times. V gene TRBV10-3 combines with J gene TRBJ2-5; tentatively, D is TRBD1 (6 bases). Trimming cost V 3 bases and J 1 base, with 15 bases left between them. The CDR3 extends over 16 amino acids. Looked up from germline, CDR1 is ENHRY and CDR2 is SYGVKD. CDR3 in amino acids: CAISERGGTVQETQYF. For the CDR3, the DNA is TGTGCCATCAGTGAACGAGGGGGAACGGTCCAAGAGACCCAGTACTTC.

The chain couples TRBV10-3 to TRBJ2-3; 12 bases line up with TRBD2. From germline, CDR1 is ENHRY and CDR2 SYGVKD. V lost 6 bases, J lost 1 base, and 11 bases stayed unmatched. The CDR3 contains 18 residues. The CDR3: CAISTPSGGAVGTDTQYF. CDR3 coding DNA: TGTGCCATCAGCACCCCTAGCGGGGGGGCGGTAGGCACAGATACGCAGTATTTT.

This clonotype has just a few counts. This sequence joins TRBV6-1 and TRBJ2-1, with D tentatively TRBD2 (6 bases). Germline V gives CDR1 MNHNS, CDR2 SASEGT. This CDR3 spans 14 amino acids. Trimming cost V 6 bases and J 6 bases, with 15 bases left between them. The CDR3, as DNA: TGTGCCAGCAGGACGGGGAGGATTCTCAATGAGCAGTTCTTC. The encoded protein is CASRTGRILNEQFF.

The gene calls are TRBV15 and TRBJ2-7, with D unclear. CDR1 is LNHNV, CDR2 YYDKDF, per germline (reference sequence). The CDR3 totals 15 residues. Trimming left V 0 bases short and J 3 bases short, with 12 bases between. The CDR3 spells CATSRDRVRFYEQYF. Here the CDR3 DNA reads TGTGCCACCAGCAGAGACAGAGTCCGATTCTACGAGCAGTACTTC. Drawing the rest from reference TRBV15 and TRBJ2-7, the complete variable domain is DAMVIQNPRYQVTQFGKPVTLSCSQTLNHNVMYWYQQKSSQAPKLLFHYYDKDFNNEADTPDNFQSRRPNTSFCFLDIRSPGLGDTAMYLCATSRDRVRFYEQYFGPGTRLTVT.